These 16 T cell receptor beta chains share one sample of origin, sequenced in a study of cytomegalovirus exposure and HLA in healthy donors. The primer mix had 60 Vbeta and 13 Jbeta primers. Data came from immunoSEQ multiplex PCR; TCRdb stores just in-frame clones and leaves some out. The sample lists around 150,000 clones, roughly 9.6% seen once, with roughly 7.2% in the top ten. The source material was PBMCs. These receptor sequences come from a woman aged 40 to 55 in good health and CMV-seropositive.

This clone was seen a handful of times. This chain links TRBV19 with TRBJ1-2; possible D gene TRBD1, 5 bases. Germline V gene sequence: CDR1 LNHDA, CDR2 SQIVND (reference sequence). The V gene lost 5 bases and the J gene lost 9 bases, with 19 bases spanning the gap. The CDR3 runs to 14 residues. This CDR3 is CASSPDSLISSYTF. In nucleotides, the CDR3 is TGTGCCAGTAGTCCCGACAGTTTGATATCGAGCTACACCTTC.

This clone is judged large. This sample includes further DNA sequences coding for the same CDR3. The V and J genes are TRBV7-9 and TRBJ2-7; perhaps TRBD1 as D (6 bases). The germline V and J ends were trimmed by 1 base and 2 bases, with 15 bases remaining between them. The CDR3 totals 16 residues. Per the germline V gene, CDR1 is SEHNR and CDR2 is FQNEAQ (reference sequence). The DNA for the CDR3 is TGTGCCAGCAGCTTAGAGGCAGGGGCCAGACCCTACGAGCAGTACTTC. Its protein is CASSLEAGARPYEQYF.

This chain's CDR3 is CASSLVPGVLTDTQYF. CDR3 sequence (DNA): TGTGCCAGCAGCTTAGTTCCGGGGGTGCTCACAGATACGCAGTATTTT. The J gene is TRBJ2-3, the V gene TRBV7-2; possibly TRBD2 for D (6 bases). Trimming stripped 1 base from V and 2 bases from J, with 13 bases between. CDR3 length equals 16 residues. Germline V gene lookup returns CDR1 SGHTA and CDR2 FQGNSA.

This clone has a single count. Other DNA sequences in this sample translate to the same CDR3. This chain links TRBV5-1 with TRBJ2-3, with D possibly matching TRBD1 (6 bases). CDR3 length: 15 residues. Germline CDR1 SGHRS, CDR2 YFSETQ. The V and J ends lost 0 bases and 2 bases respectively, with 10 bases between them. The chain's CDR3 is CASSLEQGNTDTQYF. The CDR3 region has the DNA TGCGCCAGCAGCTTGGAACAGGGAAACACAGATACGCAGTATTTT. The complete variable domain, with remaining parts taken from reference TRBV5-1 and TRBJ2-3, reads KAGVTQTPRYLIKTRGQQVTLSCSPISGHRSVSWYQQTPGQGLQFLFEYFSETQRNKGNFPGRFSGRQFSNSRSEMNVSTLELGDSALYLCASSLEQGNTDTQYFGPGTRLTVL.

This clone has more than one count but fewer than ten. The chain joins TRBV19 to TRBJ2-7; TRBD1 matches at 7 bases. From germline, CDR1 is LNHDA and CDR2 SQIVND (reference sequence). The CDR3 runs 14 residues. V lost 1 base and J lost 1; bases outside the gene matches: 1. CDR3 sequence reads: CASSIVQGSYEQYF. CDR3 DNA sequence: TGTGCCAGTAGTATAGTACAGGGGTCCTACGAGCAGTACTTC. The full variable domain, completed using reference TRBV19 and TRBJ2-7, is DGGITQSPKYLFRKEGQNVTLSCEQNLNHDAMYWYRQDPGQGLRLIYYSQIVNDFQKGDIAEGYSVSREKKESFPLTVTSAQKNPTAFYLCASSIVQGSYEQYFGPGTRLTVT.

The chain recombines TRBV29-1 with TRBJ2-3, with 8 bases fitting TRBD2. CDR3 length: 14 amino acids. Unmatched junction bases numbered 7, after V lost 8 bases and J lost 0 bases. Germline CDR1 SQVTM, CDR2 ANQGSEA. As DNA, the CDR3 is TGCAGCACCGGGAGGGAGACTAGCACAGATACGCAGTATTTT. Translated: CSTGRETSTDTQYF.

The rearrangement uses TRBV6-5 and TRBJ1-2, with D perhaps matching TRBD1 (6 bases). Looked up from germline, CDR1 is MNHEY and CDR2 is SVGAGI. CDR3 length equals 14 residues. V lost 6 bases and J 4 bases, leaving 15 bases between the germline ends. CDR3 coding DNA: TGTGCCAGCAGACACAGGGCTTCCACCTATGGCTACACCTTC. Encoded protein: CASRHRASTYGYTF.

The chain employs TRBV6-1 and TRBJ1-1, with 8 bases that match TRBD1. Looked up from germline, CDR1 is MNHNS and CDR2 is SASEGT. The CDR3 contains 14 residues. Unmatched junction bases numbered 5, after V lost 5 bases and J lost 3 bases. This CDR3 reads CASSRQGWDTEAFF. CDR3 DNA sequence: TGTGCCAGCAGTCGACAGGGGTGGGACACTGAAGCTTTCTTT.

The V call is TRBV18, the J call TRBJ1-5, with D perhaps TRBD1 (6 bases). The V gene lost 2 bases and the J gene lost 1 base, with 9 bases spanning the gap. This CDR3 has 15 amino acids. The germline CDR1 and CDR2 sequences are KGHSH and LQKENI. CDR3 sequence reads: CASSPKDSSNQPQHF. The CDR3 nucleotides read TGTGCCAGCTCACCAAAGGACAGCAGCAATCAGCCCCAGCATTTT.

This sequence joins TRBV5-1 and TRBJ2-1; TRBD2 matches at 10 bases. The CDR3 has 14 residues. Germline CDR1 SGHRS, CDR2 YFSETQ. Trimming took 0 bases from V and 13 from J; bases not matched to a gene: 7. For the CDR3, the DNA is TGCGCCAGCAGCTTGGAGGGGATAGCGGGGGGCCAGTTCTTC. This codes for CASSLEGIAGGQFF.

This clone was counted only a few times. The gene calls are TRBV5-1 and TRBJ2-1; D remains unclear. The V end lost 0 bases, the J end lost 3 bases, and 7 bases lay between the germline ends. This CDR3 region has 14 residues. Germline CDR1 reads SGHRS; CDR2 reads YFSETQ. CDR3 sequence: CASSLDGSYNEQFF. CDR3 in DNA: TGCGCCAGCAGCTTGGACGGTAGCTACAATGAGCAGTTCTTC.

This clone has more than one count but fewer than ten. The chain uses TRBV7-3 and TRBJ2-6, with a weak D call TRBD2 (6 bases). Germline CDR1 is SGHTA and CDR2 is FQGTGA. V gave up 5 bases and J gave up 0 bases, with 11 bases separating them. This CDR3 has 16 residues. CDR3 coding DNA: TGTGCCAGCAGCCGGGACGGGAGCTCTGGGGCCAACGTCCTGACTTTC. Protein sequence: CASSRDGSSGANVLTF.

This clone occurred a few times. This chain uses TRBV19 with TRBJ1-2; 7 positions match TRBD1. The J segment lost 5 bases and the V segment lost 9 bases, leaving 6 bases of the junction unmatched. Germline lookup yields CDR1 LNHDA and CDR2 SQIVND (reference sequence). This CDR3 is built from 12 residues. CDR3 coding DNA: TGTGCCAGCTTGAGACAGGGATATGGCTACACCTTC. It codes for CASLRQGYGYTF.

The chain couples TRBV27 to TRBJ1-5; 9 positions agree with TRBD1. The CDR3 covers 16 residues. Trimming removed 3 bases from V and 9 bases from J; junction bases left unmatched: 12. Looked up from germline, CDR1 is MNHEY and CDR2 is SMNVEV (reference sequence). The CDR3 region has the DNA TGTGCCAGCAGTTTGACCGGGACAGGGAATCGGTGGCCCCAGCATTTT. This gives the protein CASSLTGTGNRWPQHF.

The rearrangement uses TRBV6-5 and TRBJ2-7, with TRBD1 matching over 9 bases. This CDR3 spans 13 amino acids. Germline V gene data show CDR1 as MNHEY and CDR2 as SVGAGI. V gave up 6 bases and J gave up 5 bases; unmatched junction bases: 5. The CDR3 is CASRGQGYHEQYF. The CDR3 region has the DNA TGTGCCAGCAGAGGACAGGGGTACCACGAGCAGTACTTC.

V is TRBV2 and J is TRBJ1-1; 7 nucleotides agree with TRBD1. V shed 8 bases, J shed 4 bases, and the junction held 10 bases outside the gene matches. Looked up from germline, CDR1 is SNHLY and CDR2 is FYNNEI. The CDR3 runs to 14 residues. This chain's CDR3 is CASLFYAGGTEAFF. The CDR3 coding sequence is TGTGCCAGCTTATTCTATGCAGGGGGCACTGAAGCTTTCTTT.